This is a list of T cell receptor beta chains from one sample in a study of blood T cell repertoires in COVID-19. Assay used: immunoSEQ multiplex PCR; TCRdb lists only in-frame clones, some missing. The table records hundreds of thousands of clones, roughly 80% of them present only once. Source material: PBMCs or T cells enriched from blood (not recorded which). Receptors originate from a man aged 35 to 55 who had been exposed to COVID-19. Both conserved end residues are part of each CDR3. Each record gives: D gene, clone size, J gene, V gene, CDR3 DNA, CDR3 protein. The D gene is left open where the match is weak. Size values are once, few and many counts, or a class for expanded clones, and some rows have none.

d_gene: .
abundance: .
j_gene: TRBJ2-7
v_gene: TRBV4-1
CDR3nt: TGCGCCAGCAGCCGTCATTATGCTGCCAGGGTCTCCTACGAGCAGTACTTC
CDR3aa: CASSRHYAARVSYEQYF

d_gene: TRBD1
abundance: few
j_gene: TRBJ2-7
v_gene: TRBV10-1
CDR3nt: TGCGCCGCATCCGAGGGACAGGGGTACGAGCAGTACTTC
CDR3aa: CAASEGQGYEQYF

d_gene: TRBD2
abundance: few
j_gene: TRBJ2-3
v_gene: TRBV10-1
CDR3nt: TGCGCCAGCAGTGAGTCGGCTAGCGGGACAGATACGCAGTATTTT
CDR3aa: CASSESASGTDTQYF

d_gene: .
abundance: .
j_gene: TRBJ2-7
v_gene: TRBV9
CDR3nt: TGTGCCAGCAGCGGAGGGGGATGGGGAGTCTACGAGCAGTACTTC
CDR3aa: CASSGGGWGVYEQYF

d_gene: .
abundance: .
j_gene: TRBJ1-2
v_gene: TRBV3-1/TRBV3-2
CDR3nt: TGTGCCAGCAGCCAAGAACGACATAACTATGGCTACACCTTC
CDR3aa: CASSQERHNYGYTF

d_gene: TRBD1
abundance: .
j_gene: TRBJ1-5
v_gene: TRBV6-6
CDR3nt: TGTGCCAGCAGGACCGGGACAGGGGTTATTCAGCCCCAGCATTTT
CDR3aa: CASRTGTGVIQPQHF

d_gene: TRBD1
abundance: .
j_gene: TRBJ1-4
v_gene: TRBV24-1
CDR3nt: TGTGCCACCAGTGATCCCCATCGGACAGGTCTAAATAATGAAAAACTGTTTTTT
CDR3aa: CATSDPHRTGLNNEKLFF

d_gene: .
abundance: once
j_gene: TRBJ2-1
v_gene: TRBV7-3
CDR3nt: TGTGCCAGCAGCTTATCGGGAGACTCCTACAATGAGCAGTTCTTC
CDR3aa: CASSLSGDSYNEQFF

d_gene: TRBD2
abundance: .
j_gene: TRBJ2-2
v_gene: TRBV9
CDR3nt: TGTGCCAGCAGCGTAGAGGGACTAACAATTTACGGGGAGCTGTTTTTT
CDR3aa: CASSVEGLTIYGELFF

d_gene: .
abundance: once
j_gene: TRBJ1-5
v_gene: TRBV24-1
CDR3nt: TGTGCCACCAGTGATAGGGACAATTATAGCAATCAGCCCCAGCATTTT
CDR3aa: CATSDRDNYSNQPQHF

d_gene: TRBD2
abundance: .
j_gene: TRBJ2-1
v_gene: TRBV12-3/TRBV12-4
CDR3nt: TGTGCCAGCAGTCCTCAGCGGGGTTTTGAGCAGTTCTTC
CDR3aa: CASSPQRGFEQFF

d_gene: .
abundance: .
j_gene: TRBJ1-1
v_gene: TRBV18
CDR3nt: TGTGCCAGCTCACCACCCGCGGCAGCGAACACTGAAGCTTTCTTT
CDR3aa: CASSPPAAANTEAFF

d_gene: .
abundance: .
j_gene: TRBJ1-5
v_gene: TRBV2
CDR3nt: TGTGCCAGCAGTGGAGAACAGAACAATCAGCCCCAGCATTTT
CDR3aa: CASSGEQNNQPQHF

d_gene: .
abundance: .
j_gene: TRBJ2-1
v_gene: TRBV10-2
CDR3nt: TGCGCCAGCAGGGAAGGCGGGCTAGAGCAGTTCTTC
CDR3aa: CASREGGLEQFF

d_gene: .
abundance: few
j_gene: TRBJ2-3
v_gene: TRBV3-1/TRBV3-2
CDR3nt: TGTGCCAGCAGCCCAAGCTCGTCTAGCACAGATACGCAGTATTTT
CDR3aa: CASSPSSSSTDTQYF

d_gene: TRBD2
abundance: .
j_gene: TRBJ2-7
v_gene: TRBV10-3
CDR3nt: TGTGCCATCCGGGGGAGGACTAGCGGGATTACTTCCTACGAGCAGTACTTC
CDR3aa: CAIRGRTSGITSYEQYF

d_gene: TRBD1
abundance: few
j_gene: TRBJ1-6
v_gene: TRBV25-1
CDR3nt: TGTGCCAGCACCCAGGGGGCGCATTCCTATAATTCACCCCTCCACTTT
CDR3aa: CASTQGAHSYNSPLHF

d_gene: .
abundance: .
j_gene: TRBJ1-1
v_gene: TRBV7-2
CDR3nt: TGTGCCAGCAGCTGGACACAGGGTACTTCTGAAGCTTTCTTT
CDR3aa: CASSWTQGTSEAFF

d_gene: .
abundance: many
j_gene: TRBJ1-5
v_gene: TRBV18
CDR3nt: TGTGCCAGCTCAACCACGGACAGCCGCAATCAGCCCCAGCATTTT
CDR3aa: CASSTTDSRNQPQHF

d_gene: TRBD1
abundance: .
j_gene: TRBJ1-1
v_gene: TRBV2
CDR3nt: TGTGCCAGCAGTGGACAGGGGGCGACCATCAACACTGAAGCTTTCTTT
CDR3aa: CASSGQGATINTEAFF

d_gene: .
abundance: .
j_gene: TRBJ2-7
v_gene: TRBV2
CDR3nt: TGTGCCAGCAGTGAGGGGGGTGGCTACTTCTACGAGCAGTACTTC
CDR3aa: CASSEGGGYFYEQYF

d_gene: TRBD2
abundance: few
j_gene: TRBJ2-3
v_gene: TRBV6-1
CDR3nt: TGTGCCAGCAGTGAATGGGGGACTAGCTGGGGGTTAAGCACAGATACGCAGTATTTT
CDR3aa: CASSEWGTSWGLSTDTQYF

d_gene: .
abundance: few
j_gene: TRBJ1-5
v_gene: TRBV18
CDR3nt: TGTGCCAGCTCACCAACTACCCGGGAGCCCCAGCATTTT
CDR3aa: CASSPTTREPQHF

d_gene: .
abundance: .
j_gene: TRBJ1-4
v_gene: TRBV7-9
CDR3nt: TGTGCCAGCAGCCCCTACACTAATGAAAAACTGTTTTTT
CDR3aa: CASSPYTNEKLFF

d_gene: .
abundance: .
j_gene: TRBJ2-7
v_gene: TRBV5-1
CDR3nt: TGCGCCAGCAGCGGGCAAGGCTACGAGCAGTACTTC
CDR3aa: CASSGQGYEQYF

d_gene: .
abundance: .
j_gene: TRBJ2-5
v_gene: TRBV11-2
CDR3nt: TGTGCCAGCAGCGAGGGCTGGGGGCTGGAGACCCAGTACTTC
CDR3aa: CASSEGWGLETQYF

d_gene: .
abundance: .
j_gene: TRBJ1-5
v_gene: TRBV5-5
CDR3nt: TGTGCCAGCAGCTTGCGAGGGATGAGCAATCAGCCCCAGCATTTT
CDR3aa: CASSLRGMSNQPQHF

d_gene: TRBD2
abundance: .
j_gene: TRBJ2-1
v_gene: TRBV11-2
CDR3nt: TGTGCCAGCAGCCCGTTAAGCGGGAGGGCCTCCAACAATGAGCAGTTCTTC
CDR3aa: CASSPLSGRASNNEQFF

d_gene: .
abundance: few
j_gene: TRBJ1-2
v_gene: TRBV7-2
CDR3nt: TGTGCCAGCACCTCGTGGGGGGAAAACTATGGCTACACCTTC
CDR3aa: CASTSWGENYGYTF

d_gene: .
abundance: .
j_gene: TRBJ1-2
v_gene: TRBV5-8
CDR3nt: TGTGCCAGCAGCTTGGTGTCTAATGGCTACACCTTC
CDR3aa: CASSLVSNGYTF